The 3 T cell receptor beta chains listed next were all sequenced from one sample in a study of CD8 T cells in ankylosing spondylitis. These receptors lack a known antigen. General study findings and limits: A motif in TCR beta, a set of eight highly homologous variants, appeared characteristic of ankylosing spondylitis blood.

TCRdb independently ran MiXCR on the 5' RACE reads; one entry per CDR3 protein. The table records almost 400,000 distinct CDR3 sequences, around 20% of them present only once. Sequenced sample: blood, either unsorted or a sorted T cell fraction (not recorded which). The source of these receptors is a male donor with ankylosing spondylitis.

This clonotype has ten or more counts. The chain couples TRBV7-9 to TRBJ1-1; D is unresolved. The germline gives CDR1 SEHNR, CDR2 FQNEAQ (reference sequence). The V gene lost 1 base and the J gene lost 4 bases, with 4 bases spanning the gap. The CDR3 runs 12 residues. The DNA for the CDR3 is TGTGCCAGCAGCTTAGTGCTCACTGAAGCTTTCTTT. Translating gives CASSLVLTEAFF.

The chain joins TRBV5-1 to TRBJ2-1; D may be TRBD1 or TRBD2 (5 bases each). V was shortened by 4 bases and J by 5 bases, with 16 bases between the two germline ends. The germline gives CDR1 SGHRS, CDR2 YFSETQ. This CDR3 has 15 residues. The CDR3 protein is CASSPRTGTHNEQFF. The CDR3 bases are TGCGCCAGCAGCCCGCGAACCGGGACGCACAATGAGCAGTTCTTC. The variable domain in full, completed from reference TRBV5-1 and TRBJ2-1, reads KAGVTQTPRYLIKTRGQQVTLSCSPISGHRSVSWYQQTPGQGLQFLFEYFSETQRNKGNFPGRFSGRQFSNSRSEMNVSTLELGDSALYLCASSPRTGTHNEQFFGPGTRLTVL.

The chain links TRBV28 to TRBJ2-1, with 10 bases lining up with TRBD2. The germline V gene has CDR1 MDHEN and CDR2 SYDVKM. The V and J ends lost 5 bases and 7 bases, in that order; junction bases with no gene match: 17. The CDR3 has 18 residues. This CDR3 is CASSPQNRASGRSNEQFF. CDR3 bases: TGTGCCAGCAGTCCCCAAAATCGGGCTAGCGGGAGATCGAATGAGCAGTTCTTC.